One sample yielded the 17 T cell receptor beta chains listed below, sequenced in a study of T-cell reconstitution after alpha-beta-depleted transplantation in children. Unique molecular identifiers tagged the TCRbeta library. TCRdb used MiXCR to reprocess the PCR reads, holding one entry per CDR3 protein. The sample includes more than 500,000 distinct CDR3 sequences, more than 9.5% of them seen just once. The material sequenced was PBMCs, mostly from graft donor cells, taken 180 days after TCRalphabeta/CD19-depleted stem cell transplant. The receptors here all came from a female patient between 2 and 15 years old who had a stem cell transplant for aplastic anemia, so the T cells may come from the graft donor.

The chain recombines TRBV10-3 with TRBJ2-3, with 11 bases that match TRBD2. The trim removed 6 bases at V and 0 bases at J, leaving 5 bases unmatched. The CDR3 sequence is 16 residues long. The V gene's germline CDR1 is ENHRY and CDR2 SYGVKD. The CDR3 loop reads CAISLGLAVSTDTQYF. CDR3 nucleotides: TGTGCCATCAGCTTGGGACTAGCGGTGAGCACAGATACGCAGTATTTT.

This clonotype was counted only a few times. V gene TRBV7-9 combines with J gene TRBJ2-2, with TRBD2 identical over 10 bases. The CDR3 runs to 15 residues. V dropped 7 bases and J dropped 6; count of bases not matched to a gene: 8. Germline V gene sequence: CDR1 SEHNR, CDR2 FQNEAQ (reference sequence). The CDR3 region has the DNA TGTGCCAGCATCCGAGCGGGAGGGCCGGCCGGGGAGCTGTTTTTT. This sequence encodes CASIRAGGPAGELFF.

Here the CDR3 reads CASSYGRKNTEAFF. The DNA for the CDR3 is TGTGCCAGCAGTTACGGGCGGAAGAACACTGAAGCTTTCTTT. V usage is TRBV6-5 and J usage is TRBJ1-1; no clear D gene. The V end was cut by 2 bases, the J end by 1 base, with 8 bases between. CDR1 is MNHEY and CDR2 is SVGAGI in the germline V gene. This CDR3 has 14 residues.

The gene calls are TRBV2 and TRBJ2-5, with 9 bases that match TRBD2. CDR1 is SNHLY, CDR2 FYNNEI, per germline. Losses at the gene ends were 6 bases for V and 4 bases for J; bases not matched to a gene: 9. CDR3 length: 15 amino acids. The CDR3 DNA reads as TGTGCCAGCAGCGCTGCGCGGGAGGGGCCAGAGACCCAGTACTTC. As protein: CASSAAREGPETQYF.

The chain is built from TRBV4-1 and TRBJ2-2; 8 bases agree with TRBD2. This CDR3 has 18 residues. Germline values: CDR1 MGHRA, CDR2 YSYEKL. The V segment lost 2 bases and the J segment 3 bases; nucleotides outside the gene matches: 11. The CDR3 spells CASSQPGREGPHTGELFF. CDR3 bases: TGCGCCAGCAGCCAACCTGGTCGGGAGGGCCCCCACACCGGGGAGCTGTTTTTT.

The chain links TRBV27 to TRBJ2-5, with 12 positions matching TRBD1. Unmatched junction bases numbered 6, after V lost 5 bases and J lost 5 bases. The CDR3 has 15 amino acids. Germline V CDR1 and CDR2: MNHEY, SMNVEV (reference sequence). The CDR3 protein is CASSPGTGGIETQYF. DNA of the CDR3: TGTGCCAGCAGTCCCGGGACAGGGGGCATCGAGACCCAGTACTTC.

This rearrangement joins TRBV2 to TRBJ2-3, with 9 bases aligning to TRBD2. The CDR3 has 14 amino acids. The germline gives CDR1 SNHLY, CDR2 FYNNEI. Unmatched junction bases numbered 5, after V lost 4 bases and J lost 6 bases. In DNA, the CDR3 is TGTGCCAGCAGTGGAGCGGGAGGCTCGGATACGCAGTATTTT. This gives the protein CASSGAGGSDTQYF.

This clonotype occurred many times. V and J are TRBV29-1 and TRBJ2-2; 11 nucleotides align to TRBD1. The germline gives CDR1 SQVTM, CDR2 ANQGSEA. J lost 2 bases, V lost 7 bases, and 3 bases had no gene match. The CDR3 loop spans 14 amino acids. The CDR3 nucleotides read TGCAGCGCTGGGACAGGGGGTAACACCGGGGAGCTGTTTTTT. As protein: CSAGTGGNTGELFF.

V usage is TRBV19 and J usage is TRBJ1-5; tentatively, D is TRBD1 (6 bases). This CDR3 contains 15 residues. CDR1 and CDR2 (germline): LNHDA, SQIVND (reference sequence). V was pared by 3 bases and J by 0 bases, with 9 bases between. CDR3 bases: TGTGCCAGTAGTATGGGGGCTCCTAGCAATCAGCCCCAGCATTTT. This sequence encodes CASSMGAPSNQPQHF.

The chain employs TRBV11-1 and TRBJ2-7; weak D call: TRBD1 (9 bases). The CDR3 spans 14 residues. Trimming pared 3 bases from V and 5 bases from J, leaving 14 bases between. CDR1 SGHAT and CDR2 FQDESV come from the germline V gene (reference sequence). CDR3 in amino acids: CASSFSGTGNEQYF. CDR3 coding DNA: TGTGCCAGCAGCTTTAGCGGGACAGGGAACGAGCAGTACTTC.

The V call is TRBV28, the J call TRBJ2-7; 9 bases are shared with TRBD1. Germline V gives CDR1 MDHEN, CDR2 SYDVKM. V gave up 8 bases and J gave up 1 base; unmatched junction bases: 6. There are 14 residues in the CDR3. In nucleotides, the CDR3 is TGTGCCAGCGGACCGGGACAGGGATCCTACGAGCAGTACGTC. Its protein product is CASGPGQGSYEQYV.

The rearrangement joins TRBV10-3 to TRBJ2-1; D might be TRBD2 (5 bases). Trimming stripped 0 bases from V and 0 bases from J, with 9 bases between. The CDR3 runs 16 residues. Germline V gene data show CDR1 as ENHRY and CDR2 as SYGVKD. CDR3 region: CAISESASSSYNEQFF. In DNA, the CDR3 is TGTGCCATCAGTGAGTCGGCTAGCAGCTCCTACAATGAGCAGTTCTTC.

In this sample, this clonotype turned up a few times. The chain links TRBV29-1 to TRBJ2-1; TRBD2 aligns across 14 bases. Germline CDR1 and CDR2: SQVTM and ANQGSEA. This CDR3 region has 15 residues. The V gene end was trimmed by 6 bases and the J gene end by 4 bases; junction bases not matched to a gene: 5. DNA for the CDR3: TGCAGCGTGGACCGACTAGCGGGAGGGTACAATGAGCAGTTCTTC. This gives the protein CSVDRLAGGYNEQFF.

The genes are TRBV15 and TRBJ1-6, with D possibly being TRBD1 (6 bases). V was shortened by 5 bases and J by 0 bases, with 20 bases between the two germline ends. Germline-derived CDR1 and CDR2 are LNHNV and YYDKDF (reference sequence). The CDR3 spans 19 residues. CDR3 in amino acids: CATSLRYRVHSSYNSPLHF. The CDR3 nucleotides read TGTGCCACCAGCCTCCGTTACAGGGTACACAGCTCCTATAATTCACCCCTCCACTTT.

V is TRBV27 and J is TRBJ2-2; 14 bases align to TRBD2. In germline, CDR1 is MNHEY, CDR2 SMNVEV (reference sequence). The CDR3 extends over 19 amino acids. Trimming cost V 5 bases and J 2 bases; bases outside gene matches: 10. The CDR3 is CASSRGTSGRRGNTGELFF. The CDR3 bases are TGTGCCAGCAGTCGCGGGACTAGCGGGAGACGGGGTAACACCGGGGAGCTGTTTTTT.

The gene calls are TRBV2 and TRBJ2-3; D is possibly TRBD2 (5 bases). The V gene's germline CDR1 is SNHLY and CDR2 FYNNEI. The V end was cut by 6 bases, the J end by 1 base, with 17 bases between. The CDR3 totals 16 residues. In DNA, the CDR3 is TGTGCCAGCAGCGCATGGACGAGGGCGGGCACAGATACGCAGTATTTT. Its translation: CASSAWTRAGTDTQYF.

This clonotype was observed a few times. The chain employs TRBV16 and TRBJ1-5; weak D call: TRBD1 (5 bases). The V gene's germline CDR1 is KGHSY and CDR2 FQNENV. The V and J ends lost 8 bases and 2 bases respectively, with 13 bases between them. The CDR3 is 14 residues long. In nucleotides, the CDR3 is TGTGCCAGCGCAGACCCCAGGGGCAATCAGCCCCAGCATTTT. Encoded protein: CASADPRGNQPQHF. Looking up the rest from reference TRBV16 and TRBJ1-5 gives the full variable domain: GEEVAQTPKHLVRGEGQKAKLYCAPIKGHSYVFWYQQVLKNEFKFLISFQNENVFDETGMPKERFSAKCLPNSPCSLEIQATKLEDSAVYFCASADPRGNQPQHFGDGTRLSIL.